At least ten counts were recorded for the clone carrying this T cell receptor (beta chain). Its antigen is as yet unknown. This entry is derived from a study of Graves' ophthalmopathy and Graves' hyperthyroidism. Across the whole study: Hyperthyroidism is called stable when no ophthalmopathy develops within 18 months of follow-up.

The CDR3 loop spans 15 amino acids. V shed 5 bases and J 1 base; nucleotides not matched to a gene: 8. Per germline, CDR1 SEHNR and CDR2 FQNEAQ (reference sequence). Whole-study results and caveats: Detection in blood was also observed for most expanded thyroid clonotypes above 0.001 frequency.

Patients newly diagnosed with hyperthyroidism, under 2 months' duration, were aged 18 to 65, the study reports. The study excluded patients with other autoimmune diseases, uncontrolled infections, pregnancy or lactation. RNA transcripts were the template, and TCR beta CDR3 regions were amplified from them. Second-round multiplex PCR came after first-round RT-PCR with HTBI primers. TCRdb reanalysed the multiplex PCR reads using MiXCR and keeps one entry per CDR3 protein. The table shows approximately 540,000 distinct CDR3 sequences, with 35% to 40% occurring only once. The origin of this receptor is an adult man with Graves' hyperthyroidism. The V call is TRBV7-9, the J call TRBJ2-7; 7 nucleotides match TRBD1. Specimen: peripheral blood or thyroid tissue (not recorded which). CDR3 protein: CASSASGRGSYEQYF. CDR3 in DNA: TGTGCCAGCAGCGCAAGCGGCAGGGGGTCCTACGAGCAGTACTTC.